These 22 T cell receptor beta chains were all obtained from the same sample, sequenced in a study of cytomegalovirus exposure and HLA in healthy donors (dated by TCRdb to the late 2010s). Libraries came from the immunoSEQ multiplex PCR assay. For the multiplex PCR, a mixture combining 60 forward primers for TCR Vbeta segments and 13 reverse primers for TCR Jbeta segments was used. As stored in TCRdb, this immuneACCESS dataset retains in-frame rearrangements with V and J assigned. A fraction of the clones does not appear; measured against another copy, unresolved V genes explain less than half of the discrepancy, and the remainder lacks a known reason. The table held for this sample gives some 130,000 clones. Of the sample, approximately 1.6% is held by the ten largest clones. Sequencing was carried out using PBMCs. The receptors stem from a woman between 40 and 50 years old in good health and CMV-seropositive.

This chain joins TRBV11-2 and TRBJ2-1; D uncertain. The CDR3 has 16 amino acids. Germline V CDR1 and CDR2: SGHAT, FQNNGV. Between the trimmed V and J ends, which lost 5 bases and 8 bases, there was a span of 22 bases. The CDR3 region has the DNA TGTGCCAGCAGCACCGGGTTTAGTCGGGTTTTGGATGAGCAGTTCTTC. Amino acid sequence: CASSTGFSRVLDEQFF.

The V and J genes are TRBV4-2 and TRBJ2-1, with 8 bases fitting TRBD2. The CDR3 is 17 residues long. The ends lost 0 bases at V and 8 bases at J; junction bases unmatched: 12. Germline CDR1 LGHNA, CDR2 YNFKEQ. In nucleotides, the CDR3 is TGTGCCAGCAGCCAAGAACCGGGCAGCGGGAGTCCCGATGAGCAGTTCTTC. Its translation is CASSQEPGSGSPDEQFF.

The gene calls are TRBV7-9 and TRBJ2-3, with D maybe TRBD1 (6 bases). Looked up from germline, CDR1 is SEHNR and CDR2 is FQNEAQ (reference sequence). This CDR3 has 13 amino acids. Trimming shortened V by 6 bases and J by 5 bases, and 12 bases separated the two germline ends. DNA of the CDR3: TGTGCCAGCAGTTTTTCAGGGGAAGATACGCAGTATTTT. It encodes CASSFSGEDTQYF.

This chain joins TRBV5-6 and TRBJ1-4, with D perhaps matching TRBD1 (6 bases). The ends were cut back, 5 bases at V and 8 bases at J, with 16 bases in the middle. CDR3 length: 14 amino acids. The germline V gene has CDR1 SGHDT and CDR2 YYEEEE. The CDR3 protein is CASSPQGAREKLFF. The CDR3 DNA reads as TGTGCCAGCAGTCCACAGGGAGCAAGGGAAAAACTGTTTTTT.

This chain joins TRBV5-6 and TRBJ2-1; 11 nucleotides line up with TRBD2. V gave up 1 base and J gave up 4 bases; unmatched junction bases: 7. The CDR3 runs 17 residues. The germline gives CDR1 SGHDT, CDR2 YYEEEE. In nucleotides, the CDR3 is TGTGCCAGCAGCTTGCGACTAGCGGGACACCGATACAATGAGCAGTTCTTC. Protein product: CASSLRLAGHRYNEQFF.

This chain links TRBV13 with TRBJ1-5; no firm D call. Trimming cost V 4 bases and J 4 bases, with 8 bases left between them. Germline V lookup: CDR1 PRHDT, CDR2 FYEKMQ (reference sequence). This CDR3 has 13 residues. This CDR3 reads CASSSALNQPQHF. CDR3 coding DNA: TGTGCCAGCAGCTCCGCGCTTAATCAGCCCCAGCATTTT.

This chain joins TRBV30 and TRBJ1-1, with D hard to call. The germline V gene has CDR1 GTSNPN and CDR2 SVGIG (reference sequence). The CDR3 extends over 13 amino acids. V was pared by 3 bases and J by 0 bases, with 8 bases between. The CDR3 DNA is TGTGCCTGGAGCCACTCTCTGAACACTGAAGCTTTCTTT. Protein sequence: CAWSHSLNTEAFF.

The rearrangement uses TRBV4-3 and TRBJ2-7; the D gene is possibly TRBD1 (6 bases). The CDR3 spans 17 residues. Germline CDR1 is LGHNA and CDR2 is YSLEER. Trimming removed 0 bases at V and 0 bases at J, with 15 bases between. The CDR3 region is CASSQEFTGIFSYEQYF. The CDR3 region has the DNA TGCGCCAGCAGCCAAGAGTTTACAGGGATTTTCTCCTACGAGCAGTACTTC.

This rearrangement joins TRBV7-2 to TRBJ2-5; D is unclear. The DNA end lines up better with TRBJ2-7; the J call may be wrong. Germline lookup yields CDR1 SGHTA and CDR2 FQGNSA. The CDR3 spans 13 residues. CDR3 DNA: TGTGCCAGCAGCCCCTTCCAATGGGGCGAGCAGTACTTC. Translated: CASSPFQWGEQYF.

The rearrangement joins TRBV9 to TRBJ1-6; a possible D gene is TRBD1 (5 bases). V dropped 0 bases and J dropped 9 bases, with 10 bases sitting between them. The CDR3 covers 14 residues. Germline V CDR1 and CDR2: SGDLS, YYNGEE. The DNA of the CDR3 is TGTGCCAGCAGCGTAGCTATGGGGCGTTCACCCCTCCACTTT. Translation: CASSVAMGRSPLHF.

This chain joins TRBV23-1 and TRBJ1-1; TRBD1 aligns across 7 bases. TRBV23-1 is placed among ORFs of uncertain function. This CDR3 is built from 18 residues. V was pared by 0 bases and J by 1 base, with 11 bases of the junction left unmatched. The DNA for the CDR3 is TGCGCCAGCAGTCAATCCCGGGACAGAGGACGGGAGAACACTGAAGCTTTCTTT. The encoded protein is CASSQSRDRGRENTEAFF.

The rearrangement uses TRBV28 and TRBJ1-5; possible D gene TRBD1, 5 bases. In germline, CDR1 is MDHEN, CDR2 SYDVKM. Between the trimmed V and J ends, which lost 7 bases and 2 bases, there was a span of 9 bases. This CDR3 is 13 amino acids long. The CDR3, as DNA: TGTGCCAGCACCCAACAGGGCAATCAGCCCCAGCATTTT. Its protein product is CASTQQGNQPQHF.

The chain uses TRBV19 and TRBJ1-5; 9 bases are shared with TRBD1. The germline CDR1 and CDR2 sequences are LNHDA and SQIVND (reference sequence). The CDR3 is 16 amino acids. The V segment lost 3 bases and the J segment 1 base; nucleotides outside the gene matches: 4. The CDR3: CASSMGTGTSNQPQHF. The CDR3 DNA follows: TGTGCCAGTAGTATGGGGACAGGGACCAGCAATCAGCCCCAGCATTTT.

The V call is TRBV6-5, the J call TRBJ2-7; a weak D match, TRBD2 (6 bases). CDR1 is MNHEY, CDR2 SVGAGI, per germline. Between the trimmed V and J ends, which lost 0 bases and 0 bases, there was a span of 9 bases. The CDR3 totals 15 residues. The CDR3 sequence is CASSYSRGTSYEQYF. The CDR3, as DNA: TGTGCCAGCAGTTACTCGCGCGGGACCTCCTACGAGCAGTACTTC.

The rearrangement uses TRBV10-3 and TRBJ2-3, with 9 bases identical to TRBD2. V shed 10 bases and J 3 bases; nucleotides not matched to a gene: 5. The CDR3 runs to 13 residues. The germline gives CDR1 ENHRY, CDR2 SYGVKD. The CDR3 coding sequence is TGTGCCAGTGGCGGGAGGGGTACAGATACGCAGTATTTT. Its translation: CASGGRGTDTQYF.

The rearrangement uses TRBV15 and TRBJ2-3, with 14 bases aligning to TRBD2. This CDR3 is built from 16 residues. CDR1 is LNHNV and CDR2 is YYDKDF in the germline V gene (reference sequence). The junction had 4 bases not matched to a gene; V was cut back by 5 bases and J by 3 bases. Here the CDR3 reads CATSGRLAGGTDTQYF. CDR3 DNA sequence: TGTGCCACCAGCGGTAGACTAGCGGGAGGGACAGATACGCAGTATTTT.

The chain recombines TRBV5-1 with TRBJ1-4; 7 nucleotides agree with TRBD1. The V segment lost 2 bases and the J segment 8 bases; nucleotides outside the gene matches: 6. Germline V CDR1 and CDR2: SGHRS, YFSETQ. The CDR3 loop spans 14 amino acids. Here the CDR3 DNA reads TGCGCCAGCAGCTTCCGGGACAGCAAAGAAAAACTGTTTTTT. Protein sequence: CASSFRDSKEKLFF.

The V gene is TRBV9, the J gene TRBJ2-3; TRBD2 agrees at 16 bases. This CDR3 comprises 20 residues. Germline CDR1 SGDLS, CDR2 YYNGEE. With V trimmed by 5 bases and J by 3 bases, 15 bases remained unmatched. This chain's CDR3 is CASSGPGTSGRAAGTDTQYF. In nucleotides, the CDR3 is TGTGCCAGCAGTGGCCCCGGGACTAGCGGGAGGGCCGCGGGGACAGATACGCAGTATTTT.

The genes are TRBV19 and TRBJ1-5, with D possibly TRBD1 on 6 matching bases. The ends were cut back, 5 bases at V and 6 bases at J, with 20 bases in the middle. The CDR3 is 16 residues long. The germline gives CDR1 LNHDA, CDR2 SQIVND (reference sequence). The CDR3 loop is CASSPTEGVRGQPQHF. The CDR3 DNA is TGTGCCAGTAGTCCCACGGAAGGGGTCAGGGGTCAGCCCCAGCATTTT.

The V and J genes are TRBV4-1 and TRBJ1-6; 7 bases agree with TRBD1. With V trimmed by 3 bases and J by 7 bases, 9 bases remained unmatched. This CDR3 is 16 amino acids long. Germline V gives CDR1 MGHRA, CDR2 YSYEKL. CDR3 amino acids: CASSQPGQLPNSPLHF. For the CDR3, the DNA is TGCGCCAGCAGCCAGCCGGGACAGCTACCAAATTCACCCCTCCACTTT.

The chain joins TRBV19 to TRBJ2-7; D perhaps matches TRBD1 (5 bases). V lost 3 bases to trimming and J lost 2 bases, with 11 bases between them. The CDR3 extends over 14 amino acids. Germline V gene sequence: CDR1 LNHDA, CDR2 SQIVND (reference sequence). Written as DNA, the CDR3 is TGTGCCAGTAGTATGACAGATTCTACCTACGAGCAGTACTTC. It yields the protein CASSMTDSTYEQYF.

V and J are TRBV5-4 and TRBJ2-3; TRBD1 is a possible D gene (6 bases). The CDR3 has 16 residues. Germline values: CDR1 SGHNT, CDR2 YYREEE (reference sequence). Trimming cost V 0 bases and J 2 bases, with 13 bases left between them. In DNA, the CDR3 is TGTGCCAGCAGCTTGGACAGGGAGATAATCACAGATACGCAGTATTTT. It is translated as CASSLDREIITDTQYF. The complete variable domain, with remaining parts taken from reference TRBV5-4 and TRBJ2-3, reads ETGVTQSPTHLIKTRGQQVTLRCSSQSGHNTVSWYQQALGQGPQFIFQYYREEENGRGNFPPRFSGLQFPNYSSELNVNALELDDSALYLCASSLDREIITDTQYFGPGTRLTVL.